What follows are 10 T cell receptor beta chains derived from one specimen sequenced in a study of yellow fever vaccine responses in identical twins. MiXCR was run by TCRdb on the RT-PCR reads, yielding one entry per CDR3 protein. In the table there are 1,500 or so distinct CDR3 sequences, around nine tenths of which are singletons. The sample was T cells from blood (PBMCs), unsorted or a sorted subset (not recorded which), taken before or after yellow fever vaccination (not recorded which). These TCRs come from a woman under 30 who received the yellow fever vaccine.

This rearrangement joins TRBV10-3 to TRBJ1-3; 7 nucleotides align to TRBD1. The ends lost 10 bases at V and 0 bases at J; junction bases unmatched: 6. The V gene's germline CDR1 is ENHRY and CDR2 SYGVKD. The CDR3 totals 14 residues. The CDR3 sequence is CATIRTGSGNTIYF. CDR3 coding DNA: TGTGCCACTATACGGACAGGCTCTGGAAACACCATATATTTT.

V and J are TRBV14 and TRBJ1-2, with a tentative D call TRBD1 (6 bases). The CDR3 loop spans 17 amino acids. The V gene's germline CDR1 is SGHDN and CDR2 FVKESK. V lost 0 bases and J lost 4, with 18 bases in between. The CDR3 loop reads CASSQDFGTRGAYGYTF. CDR3 nucleotide sequence: TGTGCCAGCAGCCAAGACTTCGGGACACGGGGCGCCTATGGCTACACCTTC.

The rearrangement uses TRBV28 and TRBJ2-5, with TRBD1 identical over 7 bases. After removal of 3 bases from V and 2 bases from J, the junction contained 6 bases not matched to a gene. This CDR3 has 15 amino acids. The germline CDR1 and CDR2 sequences are MDHEN and SYDVKM. CDR3 nucleotide sequence: TGTGCCAGCAGTTTCATAGGGACAGAGCAAGAGACCCAGTACTTC. This sequence encodes CASSFIGTEQETQYF.

The V gene is TRBV4-2, the J gene TRBJ2-7; the D is unclear. The V end lost 0 bases, the J end lost 6 bases, and 6 bases lay between the germline ends. CDR1 and CDR2 (germline): LGHNA, YNFKEQ. CDR3 length: 12 residues. In nucleotides, the CDR3 is TGTGCCAGCAGCCAAGATTCGCGCGAGCAGTACTTC. Translating gives CASSQDSREQYF.

The chain recombines TRBV11-3 with TRBJ2-1, with 7 bases fitting TRBD2. V dropped 0 bases and J dropped 2; count of bases not matched to a gene: 7. The CDR3 extends over 17 amino acids. Looked up from germline, CDR1 is SGHNT and CDR2 is YENEEA. The CDR3: CASSLDRSGGTYNEQFF. For the CDR3, the DNA is TGTGCCAGCAGCTTAGATCGGTCGGGAGGTACCTACAATGAGCAGTTCTTC.

The chain combines TRBV14 with TRBJ2-5; a weak D match, TRBD1 (6 bases). Looked up from germline, CDR1 is SGHDN and CDR2 is FVKESK. V shed 5 bases and J shed 4 bases, with 11 bases lying between them. This CDR3 is built from 13 residues. CDR3 amino acids: CASSLWTAETQYF. CDR3 coding DNA: TGTGCCAGCAGCTTATGGACAGCAGAGACCCAGTACTTC.

Here the CDR3 DNA reads TGCAGTGCTAGAGGGACCCCAGGAAGGAGCTCCTACGAGCAGTACTTC. This codes for CSARGTPGRSSYEQYF. This chain joins TRBV20-1 and TRBJ2-7; D gene unclear. Trimming shortened V by 1 base and J by 0 bases, and 16 bases separated the two germline ends. The CDR3 is made up of 16 amino acids. CDR1 and CDR2 from the germline V gene are DFQATT and SNEGSKA (reference sequence).

V is TRBV6-5 and J is TRBJ1-2; D remains unclear. Germline assignment: CDR1 MNHEY and CDR2 SVGAGI. The V end lost 0 bases, the J end lost 6 bases, and 20 bases lay between the germline ends. This CDR3 is built from 17 residues. The CDR3 coding sequence is TGTGCCAGCAGTTACTCCCCCCTGACCCTACTACCAGATGGCTACACCTTC. Its protein product is CASSYSPLTLLPDGYTF.

The CDR3 protein is CASRPQGTINEQYF. The CDR3 bases are TGTGCCAGCAGGCCGCAGGGGACTATCAACGAGCAGTACTTC. The chain uses TRBV28 and TRBJ2-7, with a tentative D call TRBD2 (7 bases). Germline lookup yields CDR1 MDHEN and CDR2 SYDVKM. The CDR3 runs to 14 residues. V was trimmed by 6 bases and J by 5 bases, leaving 17 bases between them.

The chain couples TRBV10-1 to TRBJ2-2, with D unresolved. Germline V lookup: CDR1 WNHNN, CDR2 SYGVQD (reference sequence). CDR3 length: 12 amino acids. Trimming took off 6 bases at V and 3 bases at J, with 5 bases between the two ends. CDR3 amino acids: CASRGYTGELFF. Here the CDR3 DNA reads TGCGCCAGCAGGGGGTACACCGGGGAGCTGTTTTTT.